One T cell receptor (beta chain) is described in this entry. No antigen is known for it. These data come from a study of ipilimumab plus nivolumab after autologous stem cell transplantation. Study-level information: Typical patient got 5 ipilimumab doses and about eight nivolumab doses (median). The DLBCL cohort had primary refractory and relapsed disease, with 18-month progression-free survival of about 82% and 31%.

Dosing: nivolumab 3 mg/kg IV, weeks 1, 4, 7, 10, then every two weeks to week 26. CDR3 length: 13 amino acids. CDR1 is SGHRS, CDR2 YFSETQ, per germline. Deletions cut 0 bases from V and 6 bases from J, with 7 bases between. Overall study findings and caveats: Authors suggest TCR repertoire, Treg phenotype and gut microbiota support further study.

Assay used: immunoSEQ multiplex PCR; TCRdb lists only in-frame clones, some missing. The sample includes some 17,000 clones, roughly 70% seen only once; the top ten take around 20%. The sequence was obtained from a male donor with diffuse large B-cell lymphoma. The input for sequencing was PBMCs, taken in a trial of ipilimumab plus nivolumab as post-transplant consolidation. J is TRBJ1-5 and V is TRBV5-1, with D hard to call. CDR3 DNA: TGCGCCAGCAGCTTGGAACGGGGTCAGCCCCAGCATTTT. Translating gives CASSLERGQPQHF. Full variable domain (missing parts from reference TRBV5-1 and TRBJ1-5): KAGVTQTPRYLIKTRGQQVTLSCSPISGHRSVSWYQQTPGQGLQFLFEYFSETQRNKGNFPGRFSGRQFSNSRSEMNVSTLELGDSALYLCASSLERGQPQHFGDGTRLSIL.